The 24 T cell receptor beta chains below all came from one sample that was sequenced in a study of radiation and T cells in renal cell carcinoma. Time point denoted: baseline pretreatment blood. This sample's treatment: 15 Gy SBRT to primary tumor, nephrectomy 4 weeks later. Measured with immunoSEQ multiplex PCR; TCRdb has only the in-frame clones, and not every one. Of approximately 120,000 clones listed, roughly 80% are singletons. Specimen: blood, collected from a patient whose treatment included radiotherapy and nephrectomy. Receptors originate from a woman aged 55-70 years with renal cell carcinoma.

The chain combines TRBV28 with TRBJ2-3; 13 bases align to TRBD2. The CDR3 runs 18 residues. The germline V gene encodes CDR1 MDHEN and CDR2 SYDVKM. Trimming at V came to 4 bases and at J to 7 bases, leaving 14 bases not matched to a gene. This CDR3 is CASSSSPTSGGYDHTQYF. CDR3 in DNA: TGTGCCAGCAGTTCTAGCCCGACTAGCGGGGGGTATGACCATACGCAGTATTTT. The full variable domain, rest sourced from reference TRBV28 and TRBJ2-3, is DVKVTQSSRYLVKRTGEKVFLECVQDMDHENMFWYRQDPGLGLRLIYFSYDVKMKEKGDIPEGYSVSREKKERFSLILESASTNQTSMYLCASSSSPTSGGYDHTQYFGPGTRLTVL.

The chain uses TRBV5-4 and TRBJ2-2; 7 nucleotides agree with TRBD1. CDR1 and CDR2 (germline): SGHNT, YYREEE (reference sequence). This CDR3 is 17 amino acids long. Losses at the gene ends were 3 bases for V and 0 bases for J; bases not matched to a gene: 8. The CDR3 nucleotides read TGTGCCAGCAGCTGGGACAGCCCGAGCGCGAACACCGGGGAGCTGTTTTTT. This encodes CASSWDSPSANTGELFF. Looking up the rest from reference TRBV5-4 and TRBJ2-2 gives the full variable domain: ETGVTQSPTHLIKTRGQQVTLRCSSQSGHNTVSWYQQALGQGPQFIFQYYREEENGRGNFPPRFSGLQFPNYSSELNVNALELDDSALYLCASSWDSPSANTGELFFGEGSRLTVL.

This clone was observed a handful of times. This specimen includes other DNA sequences encoding the same CDR3. The chain recombines TRBV27 with TRBJ1-1; D may be TRBD1 (6 bases). From germline, CDR1 is MNHEY and CDR2 SMNVEV (reference sequence). Trimming removed 6 bases from V and 1 base from J, with 12 bases in between. The CDR3 has 14 amino acids. CDR3 loop: CASRPGTPNTEAFF. The CDR3 nucleotides read TGTGCCAGCAGACCCGGGACACCGAACACTGAAGCTTTCTTT.

The chain joins TRBV27 to TRBJ2-2; D is uncertain. The V gene lost 7 bases and the J gene lost 6 bases, with 9 bases spanning the gap. The CDR3 extends over 12 amino acids. Germline V gives CDR1 MNHEY, CDR2 SMNVEV (reference sequence). The CDR3 is CASTHGSGELFF. CDR3 nucleotides: TGTGCCAGCACCCATGGGTCCGGGGAGCTGTTTTTT.

The genes are TRBV6-5 and TRBJ2-1; D possibly uses TRBD1 or TRBD2 (5 bases each). The CDR3 length is 12 residues. From germline, CDR1 is MNHEY and CDR2 SVGAGI. Trimming pared 0 bases from V and 8 bases from J, leaving 5 bases between. CDR3 in amino acids: CASSYSGDEQFF. The CDR3 DNA reads TGTGCCAGCAGTTACTCGGGGGATGAGCAGTTCTTC.

The rearrangement links TRBV9 to TRBJ2-7; 10 nucleotides align to TRBD2. Germline assignment: CDR1 SGDLS and CDR2 YYNGEE. The CDR3 has 15 amino acids. J lost 7 bases, V lost 4 bases, and 11 bases had no gene match. The CDR3 sequence: CASSPLAGASEEQYF. In nucleotides, the CDR3 is TGTGCCAGCAGCCCCCTAGCGGGAGCTTCGGAAGAGCAGTACTTC.

The V and J genes are TRBV11-2 and TRBJ2-2, with 9 bases aligning to TRBD1. Germline V CDR1 and CDR2: SGHAT, FQNNGV. The CDR3 runs 15 residues. V shed 5 bases and J 3 bases; nucleotides not matched to a gene: 4. CDR3 sequence reads: CASSLRTGDTGELFF. In DNA form, the CDR3 reads TGTGCCAGCAGCCTGAGGACAGGGGACACCGGGGAGCTGTTTTTT.

The chain couples TRBV4-1 to TRBJ1-2, with TRBD1 matching 7 bases. The CDR3 covers 14 residues. Germline CDR1 and CDR2: MGHRA and YSYEKL. V shed 1 base, J shed 2 bases, and the junction held 1 base outside the gene matches. CDR3 sequence: CASSQGTGNYGYTF. In nucleotides, the CDR3 is TGCGCCAGCAGCCAAGGGACAGGAAACTATGGCTACACCTTC.

This chain joins TRBV5-4 and TRBJ1-2; D gene ambiguous. This CDR3 is built from 15 residues. V shed 2 bases and J shed 5 bases, with 16 bases lying between them. CDR1 is SGHNT and CDR2 is YYREEE in the germline V gene (reference sequence). This CDR3 reads CASSFSPVGLYGYTF. CDR3 in DNA: TGTGCCAGCAGCTTTTCTCCCGTAGGCCTTTATGGCTACACCTTC.

CDR3 nucleotide sequence: TGTGCCAGCAGTGAGGACCCCACCACCCTCCACTTT. Amino acids: CASSEDPTTLHF. The chain is built from TRBV2 and TRBJ1-6; D is uncertain. V shed 3 bases and J shed 14 bases, with 11 bases lying between them. There are 12 residues in the CDR3. Looked up from germline, CDR1 is SNHLY and CDR2 is FYNNEI.

The V call is TRBV5-4, the J call TRBJ1-2; 8 bases map to TRBD1. Germline values: CDR1 SGHNT, CDR2 YYREEE (reference sequence). With 0 bases clipped from V and 9 bases from J, the junction kept 7 bases outside the gene matches. The CDR3 is 14 amino acids. The CDR3 here is CASSLETGAYSYTF. CDR3 coding DNA: TGTGCCAGCAGCTTGGAGACAGGGGCCTACAGCTACACCTTC.

The chain links TRBV2 to TRBJ2-1; possible D gene TRBD1, 6 bases. The CDR3 totals 12 residues. V was clipped by 4 bases and J by 9 bases, with 10 bases between them. CDR1 SNHLY and CDR2 FYNNEI come from the germline V gene. CDR3: CASSGDKGEQFF. The CDR3 bases are TGTGCCAGCAGTGGGGACAAAGGTGAGCAGTTCTTC.

The V and J genes are TRBV29-1 and TRBJ2-5; D call uncertain. Germline V lookup: CDR1 SQVTM, CDR2 ANQGSEA. CDR3 length: 14 amino acids. V gave up 4 bases and J gave up 0 bases, with 12 bases separating them. The CDR3, as DNA: TGCAGCGTTGCCCCCGCAGCGTACCAAGAGACCCAGTACTTC. Translation gives CSVAPAAYQETQYF.

The rearrangement links TRBV7-8 to TRBJ2-1, with D unclear. CDR3 length equals 12 residues. The germline CDR1 and CDR2 sequences are SGHVS and FQNEAQ. The ends were cut back, 5 bases at V and 7 bases at J, with 9 bases in the middle. This CDR3 reads CASSGLWNEQFF. In DNA form, the CDR3 reads TGTGCCAGCAGCGGTCTGTGGAATGAGCAGTTCTTC. The whole variable domain, filled in from reference TRBV7-8 and TRBJ2-1, reads GAGVSQSPRYKVAKRGQDVALRCDPISGHVSLFWYQQALGQGPEFLTYFQNEAQLDKSGLPSDRFFAERPEGSVSTLKIQRTQQEDSAVYLCASSGLWNEQFFGPGTRLTVL.

This chain joins TRBV19 and TRBJ1-1; TRBD1 matches at 7 bases. The CDR3 contains 14 residues. Germline V gives CDR1 LNHDA, CDR2 SQIVND (reference sequence). V was clipped by 0 bases and J by 4 bases; unmatched bases: 2. The CDR3 DNA reads TGTGCCAGTAGTATAGAGCCAGGGGGCACTGAAGCTTTCTTT. Residues: CASSIEPGGTEAFF.

The chain joins TRBV5-6 to TRBJ1-5; 7 positions agree with TRBD1. This CDR3 has 13 amino acids. The V gene's germline CDR1 is SGHDT and CDR2 YYEEEE. J was trimmed by 10 bases and V by 4 bases; bases with no gene match: 8. The CDR3 DNA follows: TGTGCCAGCAGCCGGCACACAGGGGAACCCCAGCATTTT. Protein: CASSRHTGEPQHF.

The chain has TRBV5-1 and TRBJ2-5, with unresolved D. Trimming pared 3 bases from V and 2 bases from J, leaving 2 bases between. This CDR3 comprises 11 residues. Germline V lookup: CDR1 SGHRS, CDR2 YFSETQ. In nucleotides, the CDR3 is TGCGCCAGCAGCTCACAAGAGACCCAGTACTTC. Its translation: CASSSQETQYF.

The rearrangement joins TRBV11-2 to TRBJ1-1, with D maybe TRBD1 (5 bases). V lost 4 bases to trimming and J lost 1 base, with 13 bases between them. The length of the CDR3 is 15 residues. Germline CDR1 is SGHAT and CDR2 is FQNNGV. For the CDR3, the DNA is TGTGCCAGCAGCTCAACCCCGGGGGGGAACACTGAAGCTTTCTTT. Translation: CASSSTPGGNTEAFF.

This clone was picked up one time. The chain employs TRBV7-2 and TRBJ2-1, with TRBD1 identical over 7 bases. The CDR3 length is 15 residues. CDR1 SGHTA and CDR2 FQGNSA come from the germline V gene. The ends lost 3 bases at V and 0 bases at J; junction bases unmatched: 2. CDR3 in DNA: TGTGCCAGCAGCTTTGGGACAGTCTCCTACAATGAGCAGTTCTTC. Encoded protein: CASSFGTVSYNEQFF.

The chain combines TRBV5-1 with TRBJ1-1; D is perhaps TRBD1 (5 bases). The germline V gene encodes CDR1 SGHRS and CDR2 YFSETQ. The CDR3 loop spans 14 amino acids. Trimming removed 3 bases from V and 2 bases from J, with 11 bases in between. As DNA, the CDR3 is TGCGCCAGCAGCTCCGGGACGTCCAACACTGAAGCTTTCTTT. Protein sequence: CASSSGTSNTEAFF.

Worth noting for this clone: The junction departs from germline at one end; a sequencing error may be responsible. The chain links TRBV10-1 to TRBJ2-3; 10 bases are a match to TRBD2. Germline V lookup: CDR1 WNHNN, CDR2 SYGVQD (reference sequence). The CDR3 covers 16 residues. The CDR3 region is CASSKSPLAGTDTQYF. The CDR3 DNA is TGCGCCAGCAGTAAGTCCCCACTAGCGGGGACAGATACGCAGTATTTT.

The J gene is TRBJ2-7, the V gene TRBV7-2; 7 nucleotides agree with TRBD1. Germline-derived CDR1 and CDR2 are SGHTA and FQGNSA. Trimming cost V 2 bases and J 5 bases; bases outside gene matches: 9. There are 15 residues in the CDR3. The CDR3 nucleotides are TGTGCCAGCAGCTTATCTCTCGACAGGGTTCACGAGCAGTACTTC. It encodes CASSLSLDRVHEQYF.

This clone has more than one count but fewer than ten. CDR3: CASSFADGAAFF. In DNA, the CDR3 is TGTGCCAGCAGCTTCGCTGACGGGGCAGCTTTCTTT. V usage is TRBV7-9 and J usage is TRBJ1-1, with a weak D call TRBD1 (5 bases). Trimming took 3 bases from V and 10 from J, leaving 12 bases between them. CDR3 length equals 12 residues. Germline V CDR1 and CDR2: SEHNR, FQNEAQ (reference sequence).

The chain employs TRBV19 and TRBJ2-7, with D possibly TRBD1 on 5 matching bases. This CDR3 contains 13 residues. V was pared by 5 bases and J by 2 bases, with 10 bases between. The germline CDR1 and CDR2 sequences are LNHDA and SQIVND (reference sequence). CDR3 nucleotide sequence: TGTGCCAGTAGTGCAGGGTTAGCCTACGAGCAGTACTTC. It yields the protein CASSAGLAYEQYF.